The next 29 T cell receptor beta chains were all read from a single sample in a study of T cell clonotyping in hematopoietic cell transplantation. This sample's time point: recipient sample about 28 days before transplant, after cytoreduction. Sequencing was performed with immunoSEQ multiplex PCR; in TCRdb, only in-frame clones are kept and a portion is missing. The sample shows approximately 41,000 clones, 85% of them seen only once. This material consisted of peripheral blood mononuclear cells, taken before stem cell transplant. The source is a man aged 55 to 70 with acute myeloid leukemia. Some clones in this sample may be carry-over from other donors' samples.

The chain has TRBV19 and TRBJ1-6; 8 nucleotides agree with TRBD1. This CDR3 contains 14 residues. J gave up 6 bases and V 7 bases, and 5 bases lay outside the gene matches. Looked up from germline, CDR1 is LNHDA and CDR2 is SQIVND (reference sequence). CDR3 sequence reads: CASTTQGGNSPLHF. Here the CDR3 DNA reads TGTGCCAGTACCACACAGGGGGGTAATTCACCCCTCCACTTT.

The chain employs TRBV19 and TRBJ1-1; D perhaps matches TRBD1 (5 bases). CDR3 size: 12 residues. From germline, CDR1 is LNHDA and CDR2 SQIVND (reference sequence). The V and J ends lost 6 bases and 7 bases respectively, with 12 bases between them. CDR3 sequence: CASRNYDSEAFF. DNA of the CDR3: TGTGCCAGTAGAAATTATGACAGTGAAGCTTTCTTT.

This clone was counted between two and nine times. The CDR3 region has the DNA TGTGCCAGCAGTTACAGGGATTCCTACGAGCAGTACTTC. Amino acids: CASSYRDSYEQYF. The J gene is TRBJ2-7, the V gene TRBV27, with a tentative D call TRBD1 (6 bases). Trimming took 4 bases from V and 1 from J, leaving 8 bases between them. Germline V gene data show CDR1 as MNHEY and CDR2 as SMNVEV (reference sequence). This CDR3 is built from 13 residues.

In the case of this clone: This sample includes further DNA sequences coding for the same CDR3. This chain connects TRBV29-1 to TRBJ1-1; D remains ambiguous. The germline CDR1 and CDR2 sequences are SQVTM and ANQGSEA. V lost 0 bases, J lost 0 bases, and 5 bases lay in between. CDR3 length: 13 residues. CDR3: CSVEEGLNTEAFF. CDR3 coding DNA: TGCAGCGTTGAAGAAGGCCTGAACACTGAAGCTTTCTTT.

This clone has a single count. The rearrangement links TRBV5-4 to TRBJ1-1; TRBD1 agrees at 12 bases. The CDR3 covers 18 residues. V was pared by 2 bases and J by 0 bases, with 8 bases of the junction left unmatched. CDR1 and CDR2 (germline): SGHNT, YYREEE (reference sequence). The DNA of the CDR3 is TGTGCCAGCAGCTTAACGGGACAGGGGGCGCGAGTGAACACTGAAGCTTTCTTT. This sequence encodes CASSLTGQGARVNTEAFF. The complete variable domain, with remaining parts taken from reference TRBV5-4 and TRBJ1-1, reads ETGVTQSPTHLIKTRGQQVTLRCSSQSGHNTVSWYQQALGQGPQFIFQYYREEENGRGNFPPRFSGLQFPNYSSELNVNALELDDSALYLCASSLTGQGARVNTEAFFGQGTRLTVV.

The table lists this clone with a count of one. The rearrangement links TRBV25-1 to TRBJ2-7; 10 positions match TRBD1. V dropped 4 bases and J dropped 2; count of bases not matched to a gene: 5. The CDR3 runs to 15 residues. Germline V CDR1 and CDR2: MGHDK, SYGVNS. The CDR3 DNA is TGTGCCAGCAGTGGGGGGACAGGGGATCCCTACGAGCAGTACTTC. It encodes CASSGGTGDPYEQYF.

V usage is TRBV13 and J usage is TRBJ2-5; no clear D gene. V gave up 0 bases and J gave up 9 bases, with 8 bases separating them. The CDR3 covers 12 residues. Germline CDR1 and CDR2: PRHDT and FYEKMQ (reference sequence). CDR3 sequence: CASSLGQGSQYF. The CDR3 DNA reads as TGTGCCAGCAGCTTAGGCCAAGGGTCCCAGTACTTC.

CDR3 in DNA: TGTGCCAGCAGCTTAGATAGCGGGGGGGCCGTCAATGAGCAGTTCTTC. Its protein is CASSLDSGGAVNEQFF. This chain joins TRBV7-2 and TRBJ2-1, with 11 positions matching TRBD2. This CDR3 is built from 16 residues. The junction had 5 bases not matched to a gene; V was cut back by 1 base and J by 6 bases. CDR1 and CDR2 from the germline V gene are SGHTA and FQGNSA.

The chain combines TRBV6-1 with TRBJ2-7, with TRBD1 identical over 11 bases. With 2 bases clipped from V and 6 bases from J, the junction kept 6 bases outside the gene matches. The V gene's germline CDR1 is MNHNS and CDR2 SASEGT. The CDR3 contains 15 residues. CDR3 in DNA: TGTGCCAGCAGTGAAATTATGGGACAGGGGGGCGAGCAGTACTTC. This encodes CASSEIMGQGGEQYF.

V and J are TRBV27 and TRBJ2-7, with 8 bases matching TRBD1. In germline, CDR1 is MNHEY, CDR2 SMNVEV (reference sequence). The V gene end was trimmed by 6 bases and the J gene end by 2 bases; junction bases not matched to a gene: 18. This CDR3 has 18 residues. This chain's CDR3 is CASSPPVPRTGLTYEQYF. In DNA form, the CDR3 reads TGTGCCAGCAGCCCACCAGTCCCCAGGACAGGGTTAACCTACGAGCAGTACTTC.

The rearrangement links TRBV5-1 to TRBJ1-1; 7 bases are shared with TRBD1. Germline loops: CDR1 SGHRS, CDR2 YFSETQ. CDR3 length: 14 residues. Trimming took 0 bases from V and 2 from J; bases not matched to a gene: 1. The CDR3, as DNA: TGCGCCAGCAGCTTGGACAGGGGTAACACTGAAGCTTTCTTT. Protein product: CASSLDRGNTEAFF.

The V call is TRBV5-1, the J call TRBJ1-3; no firm D call. The CDR3 has 14 residues. The ends were cut back, 4 bases at V and 2 bases at J, with 10 bases in the middle. Germline CDR1 and CDR2: SGHRS and YFSETQ. CDR3 sequence (DNA): TGCGCCAGCAGCCTCGACTACCCTGGAAACACCATATATTTT. Its protein product is CASSLDYPGNTIYF.

This chain uses TRBV11-2 with TRBJ2-2; TRBD2 agrees at 8 bases. The CDR3 is made up of 15 amino acids. The germline V gene has CDR1 SGHAT and CDR2 FQNNGV. The V gene end was trimmed by 5 bases and the J gene end by 7 bases; junction bases not matched to a gene: 9. The CDR3 DNA follows: TGTGCCAGCAGCGTAGGACTAGCCTCCGGCGGGGAGCTGTTTTTT. It specifies CASSVGLASGGELFF.

The CDR3 is CASSLNMGQDTEAFF. CDR3 coding DNA: TGCGCCAGCAGCCTCAACATGGGACAGGACACTGAAGCTTTCTTT. The V and J genes are TRBV5-1 and TRBJ1-1, with TRBD1 matching 8 bases. The CDR3 loop spans 15 amino acids. The ends lost 4 bases at V and 3 bases at J; junction bases unmatched: 8. Germline V gene sequence: CDR1 SGHRS, CDR2 YFSETQ.

This chain uses TRBV7-6 with TRBJ1-3; D unclear. This CDR3 spans 16 amino acids. Germline assignment: CDR1 SGHVS and CDR2 FNYEAQ. The V end lost 1 base, the J end lost 4 bases, and 14 bases lay between the germline ends. Here the CDR3 reads CASSLGRLMEGNTIYF. CDR3 sequence (DNA): TGTGCCAGCAGCTTAGGGCGTCTAATGGAGGGAAACACCATATATTTT. Variable domain in full (rest from reference TRBV7-6 and TRBJ1-3): GAGVSQSPRYKVTKRGQDVALRCDPISGHVSLYWYRQALGQGPEFLTYFNYEAQQDKSGLPNDRFSAERPEGSISTLTIQRTEQRDSAMYRCASSLGRLMEGNTIYFGEGSWLTVV.

The rearrangement joins TRBV7-2 to TRBJ2-2; 7 bases agree with TRBD1. The ends lost 5 bases at V and 4 bases at J; junction bases unmatched: 7. Germline values: CDR1 SGHTA, CDR2 FQGNSA. The CDR3 has 15 amino acids. The CDR3, as DNA: TGTGCCAGCAGCCGGGACAGTTCTGGCACCGGGGAGCTGTTTTTT. Translating it yields CASSRDSSGTGELFF.

Notes on this clone: One end of the junction fails to match germline, which may point to a read error. The V gene is TRBV15, the J gene TRBJ1-5; no definite D call. The CDR3 covers 14 residues. Looked up from germline, CDR1 is LNHNV and CDR2 is YYDKDF (reference sequence). CDR3 nucleotide sequence: TGTGCCACCAGAAGAGTAACGGGGAACCAGCCCCAGCATTTT. Amino acid sequence: CATRRVTGNQPQHF.

V and J are TRBV7-2 and TRBJ2-1; D may be TRBD2 (7 bases). CDR1 is SGHTA and CDR2 is FQGNSA in the germline V gene. This CDR3 has 17 residues. V was cut by 2 bases and J by 7 bases, with 21 bases left in between. CDR3 DNA sequence: TGTGCCAGCAGCTTATGGCTTGGCGGGGGCTCTGTAAATGAGCAGTTCTTC. Protein: CASSLWLGGGSVNEQFF.

The rearrangement joins TRBV27 to TRBJ2-5, with TRBD2 identical over 7 bases. V lost 1 base and J lost 0; bases outside the gene matches: 14. The CDR3 length is 19 residues. The germline V gene has CDR1 MNHEY and CDR2 SMNVEV (reference sequence). The CDR3 sequence: CASSLWGPGSGAYQETQYF. The CDR3 bases are TGTGCCAGCAGTTTATGGGGCCCGGGGAGCGGGGCGTACCAAGAGACCCAGTACTTC.

The sample holds one count of this clone. The rearrangement links TRBV5-4 to TRBJ2-7, with D possibly matching TRBD1 (6 bases). Germline V lookup: CDR1 SGHNT, CDR2 YYREEE (reference sequence). This CDR3 comprises 12 residues. The V end was cut by 0 bases, the J end by 6 bases, with 7 bases between. This CDR3 reads CASSLGGREQYF. CDR3 nucleotides: TGTGCCAGCAGCTTGGGGGGGCGCGAGCAGTACTTC. Filled out from reference TRBV5-4 and TRBJ2-7, the complete variable domain reads ETGVTQSPTHLIKTRGQQVTLRCSSQSGHNTVSWYQQALGQGPQFIFQYYREEENGRGNFPPRFSGLQFPNYSSELNVNALELDDSALYLCASSLGGREQYFGPGTRLTVT.

V and J are TRBV19 and TRBJ1-2; D is possibly TRBD1 (5 bases). The CDR3 contains 14 residues. CDR1 LNHDA and CDR2 SQIVND come from the germline V gene (reference sequence). V dropped 8 bases and J dropped 0 bases, with 13 bases sitting between them. For the CDR3, the DNA is TGTGCCAGTGCCCAGGGATCTGCTAACTATGGCTACACCTTC. Amino acid sequence: CASAQGSANYGYTF. The whole variable domain, filled in from reference TRBV19 and TRBJ1-2, reads DGGITQSPKYLFRKEGQNVTLSCEQNLNHDAMYWYRQDPGQGLRLIYYSQIVNDFQKGDIAEGYSVSREKKESFPLTVTSAQKNPTAFYLCASAQGSANYGYTFGSGTRLTVV.

The chain recombines TRBV19 with TRBJ2-6, with 9 bases identical to TRBD1. The CDR3 totals 15 residues. The J segment lost 4 bases and the V segment lost 5 bases, leaving 3 bases of the junction unmatched. Germline V gives CDR1 LNHDA, CDR2 SQIVND (reference sequence). The CDR3 nucleotides are TGTGCCAGTAGTTGGGACAGGGTCGGGGCCAACGTCCTGACTTTC. Its translation is CASSWDRVGANVLTF.

The gene calls are TRBV7-2 and TRBJ2-7; D is possibly TRBD1 or TRBD2 (5 bases each). Trimming pared 1 base from V and 0 bases from J, leaving 13 bases between. This CDR3 comprises 16 residues. CDR1 is SGHTA, CDR2 FQGNSA, per germline. The CDR3 sequence is CASSLEKGTRSYEQYF. Written as DNA, the CDR3 is TGTGCCAGCAGCTTAGAGAAGGGGACCCGCTCCTACGAGCAGTACTTC. Full variable domain (remainder filled in from reference TRBV7-2 and TRBJ2-7): GAGVSQSPSNKVTEKGKDVELRCDPISGHTALYWYRQSLGQGLEFLIYFQGNSAPDKSGLPSDRFSAERTGGSVSTLTIQRTQQEDSAVYLCASSLEKGTRSYEQYFGPGTRLTVT.

The chain employs TRBV7-2 and TRBJ2-6; D is perhaps TRBD1 (6 bases). This CDR3 is 17 amino acids long. CDR1 is SGHTA and CDR2 is FQGNSA in the germline V gene. With 5 bases removed from V and 3 bases from J, the gap between germline ends came to 17 bases. CDR3 protein: CASSRGTRSRGANVLTF. As DNA, the CDR3 is TGTGCCAGCAGCAGGGGGACGAGGTCCCGTGGGGCCAACGTCCTGACTTTC.

V gene TRBV4-3 combines with J gene TRBJ1-1, with 10 bases that match TRBD1. The CDR3 is 17 residues long. J was trimmed by 1 base and V by 3 bases; bases with no gene match: 8. From germline, CDR1 is LGHNA and CDR2 YSLEER. CDR3 bases: TGCGCCAGCAGCCAGCGGACAGGGGGGATGGGGAACACTGAAGCTTTCTTT. It yields the protein CASSQRTGGMGNTEAFF.

CDR3 protein: CASSHRVHYGYTF. For the CDR3, the DNA is TGTGCCAGCAGCCACAGGGTACACTATGGCTACACCTTC. The V call is TRBV6-6, the J call TRBJ1-2; D is possibly TRBD1 (6 bases). Germline lookup yields CDR1 MNHNY and CDR2 SVGAGI (reference sequence). Trimming stripped 6 bases from V and 3 bases from J, with 11 bases between. This CDR3 spans 13 amino acids.

The rearrangement uses TRBV5-1 and TRBJ1-6; 7 nucleotides agree with TRBD1. The CDR3 spans 14 residues. Trimming cost V 0 bases and J 6 bases; bases outside gene matches: 0. From germline, CDR1 is SGHRS and CDR2 YFSETQ. CDR3: CASSLGQGNSPLHF. CDR3 sequence (DNA): TGCGCCAGCAGCTTGGGACAGGGTAATTCACCCCTCCACTTT.

The chain uses TRBV30 and TRBJ1-1; unclear D gene. Trimming left V 3 bases short and J 4 bases short, with 9 bases between. The CDR3 is 12 residues long. CDR1 and CDR2 from the germline V gene are GTSNPN and SVGIG (reference sequence). In nucleotides, the CDR3 is TGTGCCTGGAGCCGCCTGGGCACTGAAGCTTTCTTT. Translating it yields CAWSRLGTEAFF. Drawing the rest from reference TRBV30 and TRBJ1-1, the complete variable domain is SQTIHQWPATLVQPVGSPLSLECTVEGTSNPNLYWYRQAAGRGLQLLFYSVGIGQISSEVPQNLSASRPQDRQFILSSKKLLLSDSGFYLCAWSRLGTEAFFGQGTRLTVV.

This clone was detected a few times. The V gene is TRBV30, the J gene TRBJ1-5; possibly TRBD1 for D (6 bases). Germline V gene lookup returns CDR1 GTSNPN and CDR2 SVGIG (reference sequence). This CDR3 comprises 12 residues. Trimming took off 0 bases at V and 6 bases at J, with 6 bases between the two ends. The CDR3 DNA sequence: TGTGCCTGGAGTGTAGGGGGTCAGCCCCAGCATTTT. It encodes CAWSVGGQPQHF.